This is a list of T cell receptor beta chains from one sample in a study of cytomegalovirus exposure and HLA in healthy donors. Here immunoSEQ multiplex PCR was the method, and the copy in TCRdb shows in-frame clones only, minus some. The sample lists about 160,000 clones; roughly 85% were seen once. Sequenced: PBMCs. Source of these receptors: a man aged 40-50 years in good health and CMV-seronegative. Both conserved end residues are part of each CDR3. Fields, in order: clone size, J gene, D gene, V gene, CDR3 length, CDR3 protein, CDR3 DNA. The D gene is left open where the match is weak. Rows give clone size only sometimes, using once, few, many, or a class for an expanded clone.

abundance: .; j_gene: TRBJ1-4; d_gene: TRBD1; v_gene: TRBV19; len: 19; CDR3aa: CASSIDHYGQGATNEKLFF; CDR3nt: TGTGCCAGTAGTATAGATCACTATGGACAGGGGGCAACTAATGAAAAACTGTTTTTT
abundance: .; j_gene: TRBJ2-1; d_gene: .; v_gene: TRBV28; len: 16; CDR3aa: CASSSTQGFYYNEQFF; CDR3nt: TGTGCCAGCAGTTCAACCCAGGGGTTTTACTACAATGAGCAGTTCTTC
abundance: .; j_gene: TRBJ2-2; d_gene: TRBD1; v_gene: TRBV28; len: 14; CDR3aa: CASRGDRETGELFF; CDR3nt: TGTGCCAGCAGGGGGGACAGGGAAACCGGGGAGCTGTTTTTT
abundance: .; j_gene: TRBJ1-3; d_gene: TRBD1; v_gene: TRBV7-8; len: 17; CDR3aa: CASSFDRGGAFGNTIYF; CDR3nt: TGTGCCAGCAGCTTCGACAGGGGTGGGGCTTTTGGAAACACCATATATTTT
abundance: .; j_gene: TRBJ2-7; d_gene: .; v_gene: TRBV7-9; len: 13; CDR3aa: CASSAPAGYEQYF; CDR3nt: TGTGCCAGCAGCGCCCCCGCGGGTTACGAGCAGTACTTC
abundance: .; j_gene: TRBJ2-2; d_gene: TRBD2; v_gene: TRBV7-6; len: 16; CDR3aa: CASSLALLAEAGELFF; CDR3nt: TGTGCCAGCAGCTTAGCGTTACTAGCGGAGGCCGGGGAGCTGTTTTTT
abundance: .; j_gene: TRBJ2-1; d_gene: TRBD2; v_gene: TRBV7-2; len: 16; CDR3aa: CASSPEASGTYNEQFF; CDR3nt: TGTGCCAGCAGCCCCGAGGCTAGCGGGACCTACAATGAGCAGTTCTTC
abundance: .; j_gene: TRBJ2-7; d_gene: TRBD1; v_gene: TRBV11-2; len: 15; CDR3aa: CASSLWDRKIYEQYF; CDR3nt: TGTGCCAGCAGCTTATGGGACAGAAAAATTTACGAGCAGTACTTC
abundance: .; j_gene: TRBJ2-2; d_gene: TRBD1; v_gene: TRBV30; len: 16; CDR3aa: CAWRPRDSLNTGELFF; CDR3nt: TGTGCCTGGAGACCCCGGGACAGCCTTAACACCGGGGAGCTGTTTTTT
abundance: .; j_gene: TRBJ2-1; d_gene: .; v_gene: TRBV6-4; len: 13; CDR3aa: CASSARTTNEQFF; CDR3nt: TGTGCCAGCAGTGCTAGGACTACTAATGAGCAGTTCTTC
abundance: .; j_gene: TRBJ2-5; d_gene: .; v_gene: TRBV9; len: 13; CDR3aa: CASTAARGETQYF; CDR3nt: TGTGCCAGCACGGCAGCCCGGGGGGAGACCCAGTACTTC
abundance: .; j_gene: TRBJ1-4; d_gene: TRBD1; v_gene: TRBV7-2; len: 14; CDR3aa: CASSPTGGDEKLFF; CDR3nt: TGTGCCAGCAGCCCGACAGGGGGCGATGAAAAACTGTTTTTT
abundance: once; j_gene: TRBJ2-7; d_gene: .; v_gene: TRBV28; len: 13; CDR3aa: CASRSGFSYEQYF; CDR3nt: TGTGCCAGCAGATCGGGGTTTTCCTACGAGCAGTACTTC
abundance: .; j_gene: TRBJ2-7; d_gene: .; v_gene: TRBV9; len: 22; CDR3aa: CASSKTRPGAMGGAPTSYEQYF; CDR3nt: TGTGCCAGCAGTAAAACCCGGCCGGGAGCCATGGGGGGAGCCCCCACCTCCTACGAGCAGTACTTC
abundance: .; j_gene: TRBJ1-6; d_gene: .; v_gene: TRBV19; len: 15; CDR3aa: CASSTKRTDDSPLHF; CDR3nt: TGTGCCAGTAGTACCAAGAGGACAGACGATTCACCCCTCCACTTT
abundance: .; j_gene: TRBJ2-1; d_gene: .; v_gene: TRBV6-6; len: 12; CDR3aa: CASGIRAGEQFF; CDR3nt: TGTGCCAGCGGAATTAGAGCAGGTGAGCAGTTCTTC
abundance: once; j_gene: TRBJ2-1; d_gene: .; v_gene: TRBV7-2; len: 17; CDR3aa: CASSLESVLLTYNEQFF; CDR3nt: TGTGCCAGCAGCTTAGAGAGCGTGCTATTAACCTACAATGAGCAGTTCTTC
abundance: .; j_gene: TRBJ2-5; d_gene: TRBD1; v_gene: TRBV7-7; len: 14; CDR3aa: CASSLRQGPETQYF; CDR3nt: TGTGCTAGCAGCCTCCGACAGGGTCCGGAGACCCAGTACTTC